The 23 T cell receptor beta chains given below trace back to one sample, sequenced in a study of T cell therapy after organ transplantation (dated by TCRdb to the late 2010s). The receptor library was made with the immunoSEQ multiplex PCR assay. Sourced from immuneACCESS, this table was stored by TCRdb with only in-frame sequences that have V and J called. A share of the clones is absent; for the studies checked, an unresolved V gene accounts for under half, and the remainder has no known explanation. Present in this sample are tens of thousands of clones, 84% of which were seen just once. The ten largest clones capture around 36% of the sample. The time point label on this specimen signifies: 20-29 weeks after completion of therapy. These receptors are not linked to any known antigen. The material sequenced was CD8+ T cells from blood, taken after autologous CMV-specific T cell therapy. These receptors were collected from a human patient who had received a solid organ transplant and had CMV disease. Following transplantation, T cells from the graft donor may be among those present.

The chain has TRBV10-2 and TRBJ2-7; D remains unclear. Per the germline V gene, CDR1 is WSHSY and CDR2 is SAAADI. The CDR3 has 12 residues. V was pared by 6 bases and J by 1 base, with 7 bases between. The CDR3 loop reads CASRLGSYEQYF. In nucleotides, the CDR3 is TGCGCCAGCAGGTTGGGATCCTACGAGCAGTACTTC.

Turning to this clone: The same CDR3 is also encoded by other DNA sequences in this sample. The chain employs TRBV27 and TRBJ1-2; 11 bases match TRBD1. The germline gives CDR1 MNHEY, CDR2 SMNVEV (reference sequence). The CDR3 consists of 13 residues. After removal of 3 bases from V and 11 bases from J, the junction contained 5 bases not matched to a gene. DNA of the CDR3: TGTGCCAGCAGTTTGGGTGGGGACAGGGGGTACACCTTC. Its protein is CASSLGGDRGYTF.

This clone was detected only a few times. This chain links TRBV6-5 with TRBJ1-2; D possibly corresponds to TRBD1 (5 bases). V was cut by 0 bases and J by 8 bases, with 16 bases left in between. This CDR3 is 15 amino acids long. Germline V gene sequence: CDR1 MNHEY, CDR2 SVGAGI. CDR3 region: CASSYSGTALSGYTF. The CDR3 DNA is TGTGCCAGCAGTTACTCGGGGACGGCCCTGAGCGGCTACACCTTC.

The table lists this clone with a count of one. This rearrangement joins TRBV28 to TRBJ2-7; D remains ambiguous. V was pared by 6 bases and J by 3 bases, with 9 bases between. The CDR3 loop spans 12 amino acids. The germline V gene has CDR1 MDHEN and CDR2 SYDVKM. The CDR3 loop is CASSQVYYEQYF. In DNA form, the CDR3 reads TGTGCCAGCAGCCAGGTCTACTACGAGCAGTACTTC. The entire variable domain, with the rest obtained from reference TRBV28 and TRBJ2-7, is as follows: DVKVTQSSRYLVKRTGEKVFLECVQDMDHENMFWYRQDPGLGLRLIYFSYDVKMKEKGDIPEGYSVSREKKERFSLILESASTNQTSMYLCASSQVYYEQYFGPGTRLTVT.

The J gene is TRBJ2-5, the V gene TRBV4-2; possibly TRBD1 for D (6 bases). The V gene lost 0 bases and the J gene lost 5 bases, with 10 bases spanning the gap. Per the germline V gene, CDR1 is LGHNA and CDR2 is YNFKEQ. The CDR3 has 14 amino acids. CDR3 amino acids: CASSQDLGAETQYF. The CDR3 nucleotides are TGTGCCAGCAGCCAAGATCTGGGGGCCGAGACCCAGTACTTC.

The chain employs TRBV19 and TRBJ2-7; weak D call: TRBD1 (5 bases). CDR1 and CDR2 from the germline V gene are LNHDA and SQIVND (reference sequence). The CDR3 has 13 amino acids. With 3 bases removed from V and 5 bases from J, the gap between germline ends came to 11 bases. CDR3: CASSIDSPNEQYF. The CDR3 coding sequence is TGTGCCAGTAGTATTGACAGTCCCAACGAGCAGTACTTC.

This clone was seen a few times. V gene TRBV4-2 combines with J gene TRBJ2-7; possible D gene TRBD2, 5 bases. Per the germline V gene, CDR1 is LGHNA and CDR2 is YNFKEQ. The CDR3 runs 15 residues. Trimming took 1 base from V and 1 from J, leaving 11 bases between them. CDR3 nucleotide sequence: TGTGCCAGCAGCCAAGGCGAAGAGGGTTCCTACGAGCAGTACTTC. It translates to CASSQGEEGSYEQYF.

This clone was recorded many times. The rearrangement joins TRBV4-3 to TRBJ2-6; D could derive from TRBD1 or TRBD2 (5 bases each). CDR3 length: 16 amino acids. CDR1 is LGHNA and CDR2 is YSLEER in the germline V gene. V lost 0 bases and J 4 bases, leaving 10 bases between the germline ends. The CDR3, as DNA: TGCGCCAGCAGCCAAGATGCAGGGAGCGGGGCCAACGTCCTGACTTTC. This gives the protein CASSQDAGSGANVLTF.

The chain combines TRBV6-6 with TRBJ2-3; D unresolved. The CDR3 contains 14 residues. Germline-derived CDR1 and CDR2 are MNHNY and SVGAGI (reference sequence). V was cut by 2 bases and J by 3 bases, with 9 bases left in between. As DNA, the CDR3 is TGTGCCAGCAGTTACGCCAGGATTACAGATACGCAGTATTTT. It specifies CASSYARITDTQYF.

CDR3 in DNA: TGTGCCAGCAGTCAAGGACAGGGGAATCCGGGAGAGCAGTTCTTC. Translating it yields CASSQGQGNPGEQFF. This chain joins TRBV6-5 and TRBJ2-1, with TRBD1 matching 9 bases. The CDR3 has 15 amino acids. Per germline, CDR1 MNHEY and CDR2 SVGAGI. V lost 5 bases, J lost 10 bases, and 12 bases stayed unmatched.

The gene calls are TRBV19 and TRBJ2-5, with a possible D match to TRBD1 (6 bases). The CDR3 runs 14 residues. Germline V gene data show CDR1 as LNHDA and CDR2 as SQIVND (reference sequence). Trimming removed 4 bases at V and 2 bases at J, with 11 bases between. The CDR3: CASSKWGQQETQYF. Here the CDR3 DNA reads TGTGCCAGTAGTAAGTGGGGACAACAAGAGACCCAGTACTTC.

The chain joins TRBV5-1 to TRBJ1-1; no clear D. V was shortened by 4 bases and J by 8 bases, with 15 bases between the two germline ends. Germline V CDR1 and CDR2: SGHRS, YFSETQ. The CDR3 contains 13 residues. CDR3 amino acids: CASSPGWATEAFF. In DNA form, the CDR3 reads TGCGCCAGCAGCCCTGGCTGGGCCACAGAAGCTTTCTTT.

The CDR3 spells CASSPEGPRLYNEQFF. The CDR3 DNA is TGTGCCAGCAGCCCCGAGGGGCCCCGCTTATACAATGAGCAGTTCTTC. The chain is built from TRBV7-6 and TRBJ2-1; D may be TRBD1 or TRBD2 (5 bases each). The germline V and J ends were trimmed by 5 bases and 4 bases, with 18 bases remaining between them. This CDR3 contains 16 residues. Germline V lookup: CDR1 SGHVS, CDR2 FNYEAQ.

This clone was counted a single time. The chain uses TRBV30 and TRBJ2-5; D perhaps matches TRBD1 (5 bases). Germline loops: CDR1 GTSNPN, CDR2 SVGIG (reference sequence). The V end was cut by 4 bases, the J end by 5 bases, with 14 bases between. The CDR3 totals 13 residues. The DNA of the CDR3 is TGTGCCTGGACGGGTGGGGCAGAGGAGACCCAGTACTTC. Translation gives CAWTGGAEETQYF.

The chain has TRBV29-1 and TRBJ2-1, with TRBD1 matching 10 bases. The germline V gene has CDR1 SQVTM and CDR2 ANQGSEA. The CDR3 covers 13 residues. J lost 0 bases, V lost 7 bases, and 0 bases had no gene match. The CDR3 is CSGTGGSYNEQFF. The DNA of the CDR3 is TGCAGCGGGACAGGGGGCTCCTACAATGAGCAGTTCTTC.

The chain carries TRBV28 and TRBJ2-7; a weak D match, TRBD2 (5 bases). Germline CDR1 and CDR2: MDHEN and SYDVKM. The V end was cut by 2 bases, the J end by 3 bases, with 14 bases between. This CDR3 spans 15 amino acids. CDR3 DNA sequence: TGTGCCAGCAGTTTAATCGGGGATCTTCTCTACGAGCAGTACTTC. Its translation: CASSLIGDLLYEQYF. Looking up the rest from reference TRBV28 and TRBJ2-7 gives the full variable domain: DVKVTQSSRYLVKRTGEKVFLECVQDMDHENMFWYRQDPGLGLRLIYFSYDVKMKEKGDIPEGYSVSREKKERFSLILESASTNQTSMYLCASSLIGDLLYEQYFGPGTRLTVT.

The rearrangement uses TRBV9 and TRBJ2-1, with D hard to call. This CDR3 spans 13 amino acids. Germline V gene data show CDR1 as SGDLS and CDR2 as YYNGEE. Deletions cut 0 bases from V and 10 bases from J, with 11 bases between. CDR3 protein: CASSVVAFGEQFF. For the CDR3, the DNA is TGTGCCAGCAGCGTAGTGGCGTTTGGCGAGCAGTTCTTC.

The CDR3 protein is CASSKGDYGYTF. DNA of the CDR3: TGTGCCAGCAGCAAAGGAGACTATGGCTACACCTTC. The chain couples TRBV5-6 to TRBJ1-2; D is unresolved. The germline V gene encodes CDR1 SGHDT and CDR2 YYEEEE. Trimming removed 4 bases from V and 3 bases from J, with 7 bases in between. This CDR3 is 12 amino acids long.

This rearrangement joins TRBV6-4 to TRBJ2-3, with D perhaps assigned TRBD1 or TRBD2 (5 bases each). The CDR3 is 14 amino acids. Trimming removed 2 bases from V and 2 bases from J, with 8 bases in between. Germline V CDR1 and CDR2: MRHNA, SNTAGT. In DNA, the CDR3 is TGTGCCAGCAGTGACCTCGGGGCCACAGATACGCAGTATTTT. Translation gives CASSDLGATDTQYF.

V and J are TRBV9 and TRBJ2-7; tentative D call: TRBD1 (5 bases). Trimming stripped 3 bases from V and 5 bases from J, with 15 bases between. The CDR3 contains 14 residues. The germline V gene encodes CDR1 SGDLS and CDR2 YYNGEE. CDR3 coding DNA: TGTGCCAGCAGCGAAGGGGCAGGGTGGGACGAGCAGTACTTC. Translation: CASSEGAGWDEQYF.

V and J are TRBV5-4 and TRBJ1-1; TRBD1 aligns across 7 bases. This CDR3 is 14 amino acids long. Germline V gives CDR1 SGHNT, CDR2 YYREEE (reference sequence). V dropped 2 bases and J dropped 5; count of bases not matched to a gene: 6. CDR3 in DNA: TGTGCCAGCAGCTTAACACAGGGGAGGACTGAAGCTTTCTTT. This gives the protein CASSLTQGRTEAFF.

The V call is TRBV4-2, the J call TRBJ1-2; 10 nucleotides line up with TRBD1. In germline, CDR1 is LGHNA, CDR2 YNFKEQ. V lost 4 bases and J lost 5; bases outside the gene matches: 10. CDR3 length: 16 amino acids. The CDR3 is CASSRGRGQGSYGYTF. CDR3 DNA sequence: TGTGCCAGCAGCCGCGGGAGGGGACAGGGGAGTTATGGCTACACCTTC.

This clone appeared once. This rearrangement joins TRBV12-5 to TRBJ2-1; the D is unclear. The germline V gene encodes CDR1 LGHNT and CDR2 FRNRAP. This CDR3 is built from 11 residues. The V end lost 5 bases, the J end lost 7 bases, and 6 bases lay between the germline ends. The CDR3 loop reads CASGLGNEQFF. The CDR3 DNA reads as TGTGCTAGTGGTCTCGGGAATGAGCAGTTCTTC.